The 17 T cell receptor beta chains below all came from one sample that was sequenced in a study of T cell responses to AZD1222 COVID-19 vaccine (dated by TCRdb to about 2021). In light of the paper, this sample's time point label describes: about 28 days (+/-7) after the second vaccine dose. The protocol used for the library was the immunoSEQ multiplex PCR assay. Entries here come from immuneACCESS through TCRdb and include only in-frame sequences with V and J called. Some clones fail to appear in such tables; in the studies checked, an unresolved V gene covers under half of the shortfall, and the cause of the remainder is unknown. This sample lists fewer than 85,000 clones; around 90% were detected once. The ten largest clones capture less than 20% of the sample. The sample in question was peripheral blood, obtained 28 days after the second AZD1222 dose. Receptors were obtained from an adult who received the AZD1222 COVID-19 vaccine.

The chain employs TRBV5-4 and TRBJ1-2; TRBD1 matches 7 bases. Per the germline V gene, CDR1 is SGHNT and CDR2 is YYREEE (reference sequence). Trimming removed 3 bases from V and 8 bases from J; junction bases left unmatched: 13. The CDR3 loop spans 15 amino acids. The CDR3 sequence is CASSYRTGITRGYTF. The CDR3 nucleotides read TGTGCCAGCAGCTACCGGACAGGAATAACTAGAGGCTACACCTTC.

V and J are TRBV19 and TRBJ2-2; unclear D gene. Germline CDR1 is LNHDA and CDR2 is SQIVND (reference sequence). V was trimmed by 8 bases and J by 0 bases, leaving 10 bases between them. This CDR3 has 14 residues. CDR3 in amino acids: CASSPGSNTGELFF. The DNA for the CDR3 is TGTGCCAGTTCCCCAGGTTCGAACACCGGGGAGCTGTTTTTT.

The genes are TRBV6-5 and TRBJ2-5; D could derive from TRBD1 or TRBD2 (7 bases each). The CDR3 sequence is 15 residues long. The germline CDR1 and CDR2 sequences are MNHEY and SVGAGI. V gave up 5 bases and J gave up 4 bases, with 17 bases separating them. CDR3 sequence (DNA): TGTGCCAGCAGTACCCAGGGGGGGCTGGGAGAGACCCAGTACTTC. This translates into CASSTQGGLGETQYF.

This chain joins TRBV5-1 and TRBJ2-1; 9 bases line up with TRBD2. Trimming removed 0 bases from V and 7 bases from J; junction bases left unmatched: 5. The CDR3 length is 15 residues. Germline CDR1 reads SGHRS; CDR2 reads YFSETQ. CDR3 protein: CASSLVVSGGNEQFF. The DNA of the CDR3 is TGCGCCAGCAGCTTGGTGGTTAGCGGGGGAAATGAGCAGTTCTTC. Full variable domain (outside the CDR3, taken from reference TRBV5-1 and TRBJ2-1): KAGVTQTPRYLIKTRGQQVTLSCSPISGHRSVSWYQQTPGQGLQFLFEYFSETQRNKGNFPGRFSGRQFSNSRSEMNVSTLELGDSALYLCASSLVVSGGNEQFFGPGTRLTVL.

The chain employs TRBV5-4 and TRBJ1-4; TRBD1 matches at 7 bases. The CDR3 loop spans 12 amino acids. Losses at the gene ends were 4 bases for V and 11 bases for J; bases not matched to a gene: 5. CDR1 and CDR2 from the germline V gene are SGHNT and YYREEE (reference sequence). The CDR3 sequence: CASSVRGDKLFF. The CDR3 coding sequence is TGTGCCAGCAGCGTCAGGGGGGATAAACTGTTTTTT.

The rearrangement joins TRBV28 to TRBJ2-5; tentatively, D is TRBD1 (5 bases). V was cut by 7 bases and J by 5 bases, with 20 bases left in between. The CDR3 is 15 amino acids. CDR1 and CDR2 from the germline V gene are MDHEN and SYDVKM. DNA of the CDR3: TGTGCCAGCAACATAGAGGCAGGGTTCGTGGAGACCCAGTACTTC. It codes for CASNIEAGFVETQYF.

The rearrangement uses TRBV2 and TRBJ2-1, with TRBD2 identical over 7 bases. CDR1 is SNHLY, CDR2 FYNNEI, per germline. This CDR3 contains 13 residues. Trimming cost V 7 bases and J 6 bases; bases outside gene matches: 6. The chain's CDR3 is CASTRTRSNEQFF. As DNA, the CDR3 is TGTGCCAGCACCCGGACTAGGAGCAATGAGCAGTTCTTC. The whole variable domain, filled in from reference TRBV2 and TRBJ2-1, reads EPEVTQTPSHQVTQMGQEVILRCVPISNHLYFYWYRQILGQKVEFLVSFYNNEISEKSEIFDDQFSVERPDGSNFTLKIRSTKLEDSAMYFCASTRTRSNEQFFGPGTRLTVL.

The chain couples TRBV5-1 to TRBJ1-1; D is unclear. Trimming removed 4 bases at V and 1 base at J, with 17 bases between. The CDR3 loop spans 16 amino acids. Germline V lookup: CDR1 SGHRS, CDR2 YFSETQ. CDR3 nucleotide sequence: TGCGCCAGCAGCCCGTCTGAGGGCGCGTGGAACACTGAAGCTTTCTTT. This encodes CASSPSEGAWNTEAFF.

This clone appeared a single time. This chain uses TRBV3-1 (or the pseudogene TRBV3-2) with TRBJ2-7; TRBD2 matches at 10 bases. The CDR3 runs to 15 residues. Trimming cost V 2 bases and J 3 bases; bases outside gene matches: 4. Germline values: CDR1 LGHDT, CDR2 YNNKEL (reference sequence). CDR3 sequence (DNA): TGTGCCAGCAGCCAATCGTCTAGCGGGAGCTACGAGCAGTACTTC. This codes for CASSQSSSGSYEQYF.

Only one count was recorded for this clone. CDR3 region: CASSYREPEKLFF. CDR3 sequence (DNA): TGTGCCAGCAGTTACAGGGAACCCGAAAAACTGTTTTTT. This rearrangement joins TRBV6-6 to TRBJ1-4; D uncertain. V was cut by 2 bases and J by 8 bases, with 9 bases left in between. The CDR3 extends over 13 amino acids. Germline V gene data show CDR1 as MNHNY and CDR2 as SVGAGI (reference sequence).

The chain links TRBV2 to TRBJ1-2; no clear D. The germline V gene has CDR1 SNHLY and CDR2 FYNNEI. Trimming removed 3 bases at V and 11 bases at J, with 4 bases between. The CDR3 runs 9 residues. The CDR3 region has the DNA TGTGCCAGCAGTGAGGGTTACACCTTC. Amino acid sequence: CASSEGYTF.

The V gene is TRBV30, the J gene TRBJ2-3; 7 nucleotides align to TRBD1. With 3 bases clipped from V and 0 bases from J, the junction kept 0 bases outside the gene matches. The CDR3 sequence is 13 residues long. CDR1 is GTSNPN and CDR2 is SVGIG in the germline V gene (reference sequence). The CDR3 loop is CAWRQGSTDTQYF. CDR3 sequence (DNA): TGTGCCTGGAGACAGGGGAGCACAGATACGCAGTATTTT. The full variable domain, rest sourced from reference TRBV30 and TRBJ2-3, is SQTIHQWPATLVQPVGSPLSLECTVEGTSNPNLYWYRQAAGRGLQLLFYSVGIGQISSEVPQNLSASRPQDRQFILSSKKLLLSDSGFYLCAWRQGSTDTQYFGPGTRLTVL.

The gene calls are TRBV2 and TRBJ2-7, with 8 bases aligning to TRBD1. Germline lookup yields CDR1 SNHLY and CDR2 FYNNEI. This CDR3 has 15 amino acids. V was pared by 5 bases and J by 2 bases, with 8 bases of the junction left unmatched. The DNA for the CDR3 is TGTGCCAGCAGTCCTAGGACAGGGTCCACCTACGAGCAGTACTTC. This translates into CASSPRTGSTYEQYF.

This clone has a single count. J is TRBJ1-2 and V is TRBV27; 8 nucleotides agree with TRBD1. With 5 bases clipped from V and 8 bases from J, the junction kept 22 bases outside the gene matches. The CDR3 covers 18 residues. CDR1 MNHEY and CDR2 SMNVEV come from the germline V gene (reference sequence). The CDR3 here is CASSPRPDRVSRDGGYTF. The CDR3 DNA reads TGTGCCAGCAGTCCCCGACCGGACAGGGTGAGCCGCGATGGGGGCTACACCTTC.

The chain joins TRBV5-1 to TRBJ2-7, with 9 bases fitting TRBD1. Trimming at V came to 0 bases and at J to 3 bases, leaving 7 bases not matched to a gene. The CDR3 is 16 amino acids. Germline CDR1 is SGHRS and CDR2 is YFSETQ. CDR3 residues: CASSLAVGTGIYEQYF. For the CDR3, the DNA is TGCGCCAGCAGCTTGGCCGTCGGGACAGGGATCTACGAGCAGTACTTC.

This clone was recorded only once. V and J are TRBV19 and TRBJ2-3; tentatively, D is TRBD2 (6 bases). Looked up from germline, CDR1 is LNHDA and CDR2 is SQIVND (reference sequence). This CDR3 comprises 14 residues. V lost 1 base and J lost 2, with 7 bases in between. CDR3 coding DNA: TGTGCCAGTAGTATAGGGAGGGACACAGATACGCAGTATTTT. Translating gives CASSIGRDTDTQYF.

The rearrangement uses TRBV7-2 and TRBJ2-7, with 14 bases that match TRBD2. V shed 1 base, J shed 0 bases, and the junction held 5 bases outside the gene matches. Germline V gene lookup returns CDR1 SGHTA and CDR2 FQGNSA. The CDR3 consists of 18 residues. CDR3 protein: CASSLVGLAGGGSYEQYF. The CDR3 DNA follows: TGTGCCAGCAGCTTAGTTGGACTAGCGGGAGGAGGCTCCTACGAGCAGTACTTC. Using reference TRBV7-2 and TRBJ2-7 for the parts outside the CDR3, the full variable domain is GAGVSQSPSNKVTEKGKDVELRCDPISGHTALYWYRQSLGQGLEFLIYFQGNSAPDKSGLPSDRFSAERTGGSVSTLTIQRTQQEDSAVYLCASSLVGLAGGGSYEQYFGPGTRLTVT.